The 24 T cell receptor beta chains presented below share a single source sample, sequenced in a study of CD8 T cells in Susac syndrome. When the RNA was reverse transcribed, random hexamers were used with an input of roughly 0.45 to 1 ug. TCRdb fed the immunoSEQ multiplex PCR reads into MiXCR, producing one record per CDR3 protein. The sample yields 160,000 or so distinct CDR3 sequences, less than 97% seen once. The sequenced sample was CD8+ T cells from PBMCs. Receptor source: a human donor with multiple sclerosis.

The chain employs TRBV20-1 and TRBJ1-1, with D tentatively TRBD1 (5 bases). The V and J ends lost 3 bases and 0 bases respectively, with 17 bases between them. Germline values: CDR1 DFQATT, CDR2 SNEGSKA (reference sequence). The CDR3 has 16 amino acids. CDR3 residues: CSASGPGGEMNTEAFF. The CDR3 DNA follows: TGCAGTGCTAGCGGCCCCGGGGGAGAGATGAACACTGAAGCTTTCTTT.

The chain links TRBV27 to TRBJ2-7; D is possibly TRBD2 (5 bases). The germline CDR1 and CDR2 sequences are MNHEY and SMNVEV (reference sequence). V lost 6 bases to trimming and J lost 0 bases, with 9 bases between them. The CDR3 runs 13 residues. The CDR3 here is CASRGLGSYEQYF. CDR3 in DNA: TGTGCCAGCAGAGGACTGGGCTCCTACGAGCAGTACTTC.

The gene calls are TRBV20-1 and TRBJ2-7; possibly TRBD2 for D (5 bases). V shed 6 bases and J shed 0 bases, with 15 bases lying between them. Germline CDR1 and CDR2: DFQATT and SNEGSKA (reference sequence). The CDR3 has 14 amino acids. Here the CDR3 DNA reads TGCAGTGCCCCCGGACTTGCCAGCTCCTACGAGCAGTACTTC. It yields the protein CSAPGLASSYEQYF.

In DNA, the CDR3 is TGTGCCAGCAGCCCGAGACAGGGGTACCACGAGCAGTACTTC. This codes for CASSPRQGYHEQYF. The rearrangement links TRBV6-1 to TRBJ2-7; TRBD1 matches at 8 bases. The CDR3 loop spans 14 amino acids. V lost 6 bases to trimming and J lost 5 bases; unmatched junction nucleotides: 9. The germline V gene encodes CDR1 MNHNS and CDR2 SASEGT.

V is TRBV7-6 and J is TRBJ2-7; tentative D call: TRBD2 (7 bases). The length of the CDR3 is 15 residues. Germline V gene sequence: CDR1 SGHVS, CDR2 FNYEAQ. V lost 5 bases to trimming and J lost 2 bases, with 16 bases between them. The CDR3 is CASSPGAGHAYEQYV. The CDR3 DNA is TGTGCCAGCAGCCCTGGAGCGGGACACGCCTACGAGCAGTACGTC.

The rearrangement links TRBV5-8 to TRBJ2-7; D is unresolved. This CDR3 is built from 14 residues. Per germline, CDR1 SGHTS and CDR2 YDEGEE. Trimming took 0 bases from V and 0 from J, leaving 7 bases between them. The CDR3, as DNA: TGTGCCAGCAGCTTGGGCAGCTACTCCTACGAGCAGTACTTC. It translates to CASSLGSYSYEQYF.

The chain has TRBV7-9 and TRBJ1-5; 7 positions match TRBD1. Germline V gene lookup returns CDR1 SEHNR and CDR2 FQNEAQ (reference sequence). CDR3 length equals 14 residues. The J segment lost 7 bases and the V segment lost 1 base, leaving 4 bases of the junction unmatched. CDR3: CASSLDAGGQPQHF. In nucleotides, the CDR3 is TGTGCCAGCAGCTTAGATGCAGGGGGGCAGCCCCAGCATTTT.

This chain links TRBV12-3 or TRBV12-4 with TRBJ2-1, with D uncertain. V lost 6 bases to trimming and J lost 7 bases, with 19 bases between them. This CDR3 is 15 amino acids long. The CDR3 coding sequence is TGTGCCAGCAGCCTAATGGGGTTTTACGGAAATGAGCAGTTCTTC. Translation: CASSLMGFYGNEQFF.

V gene TRBV9 combines with J gene TRBJ2-5; 8 bases are a match to TRBD2. Germline CDR1 is SGDLS and CDR2 is YYNGEE. Trimming took 3 bases from V and 0 from J; bases not matched to a gene: 7. The CDR3 consists of 16 residues. The CDR3 nucleotides read TGTGCCAGCAGCGACCAGCGGGGGACGTACCAAGAGACCCAGTACTTC. It encodes CASSDQRGTYQETQYF.

The rearrangement uses TRBV12-5 and TRBJ1-3; D is ambiguous. The CDR3 consists of 10 residues. Germline loops: CDR1 LGHNT, CDR2 FRNRAP. V shed 8 bases and J shed 6 bases, with 5 bases lying between them. The CDR3 region is CASRENTIYF. DNA for the CDR3: TGTGCTAGTCGGGAAAACACCATATATTTT.

V is TRBV29-1 and J is TRBJ1-1; 7 nucleotides match TRBD1. CDR1 SQVTM and CDR2 ANQGSEA come from the germline V gene. J lost 6 bases, V lost 7 bases, and 14 bases had no gene match. The length of the CDR3 is 14 residues. Here the CDR3 reads CSAQPRGGYAEAFF. The CDR3 DNA sequence: TGCAGCGCTCAACCCAGGGGGGGATACGCTGAAGCTTTCTTT. Based on the CDR3 plus reference TRBV29-1 and TRBJ1-1, the full variable domain is SAVISQKPSRDICQRGTSLTIQCQVDSQVTMMFWYRQQPGQSLTLIATANQGSEATYESGFVIDKFPISRPNLTFSTLTVSNMSPEDSSIYLCSAQPRGGYAEAFFGQGTRLTVV.

The chain combines TRBV20-1 with TRBJ2-4, with a weak D call TRBD2 (5 bases). V dropped 3 bases and J dropped 9 bases, with 21 bases sitting between them. Germline assignment: CDR1 DFQATT and CDR2 SNEGSKA (reference sequence). The CDR3 has 15 amino acids. CDR3 in DNA: TGCAGTGCTAGGGGTGGACTGGTGCCAACGGGCATTCAGTACTTC. It codes for CSARGGLVPTGIQYF.

In regard to this clonotype: The DNA is left out, because the CDR3 cannot be placed on it with certainty; the CDR3 is given as TCRdb lists it. The genes are TRBV7-5 and TRBJ1-6. TRBV7-5 is a pseudogene segment. The CDR3 is made up of 16 amino acids, end residues included. CDR3 amino acids: CISVPVEGGEFSPLHF.

The gene calls are TRBV2 and TRBJ2-5; no clear D. The CDR3 is 14 amino acids. The germline CDR1 and CDR2 sequences are SNHLY and FYNNEI. Trimming removed 3 bases at V and 1 base at J, with 9 bases between. The CDR3 here is CASSDQLTQETQYF. The CDR3 DNA is TGTGCCAGCAGTGACCAACTCACCCAAGAGACCCAGTACTTC.

This clonotype has just one count. This chain joins TRBV9 and TRBJ2-1; D may match TRBD1 or TRBD2 (5 bases each). V was trimmed by 3 bases and J by 8 bases, leaving 24 bases between them. Germline CDR1 reads SGDLS; CDR2 reads YYNGEE. This CDR3 is 17 amino acids long. CDR3: CASSDPMGVGMYDEQFF. CDR3 DNA sequence: TGTGCCAGCAGCGACCCCATGGGGGTGGGTATGTACGATGAGCAGTTCTTC.

The chain joins TRBV30 to TRBJ2-3; 8 nucleotides align to TRBD1. The CDR3 covers 16 residues. V shed 1 base, J shed 6 bases, and the junction held 12 bases outside the gene matches. CDR1 GTSNPN and CDR2 SVGIG come from the germline V gene (reference sequence). The CDR3: CAWSDPRTGRWDTQYF. In DNA, the CDR3 is TGTGCCTGGAGTGACCCCCGGACAGGGAGATGGGATACGCAGTATTTT.

Concerning this clonotype: One end of the junction is discordant with germline, which a read error may explain. The chain recombines TRBV27 with TRBJ2-3; no clear D gene. CDR1 is MNHEY, CDR2 SMNVEV, per germline (reference sequence). CDR3 length: 13 residues. DNA of the CDR3: TGTGCCAGCTGTTTCGCCGGGACAGATACGCAGTATTTT. Translation: CASCFAGTDTQYF.

V usage is TRBV29-1 and J usage is TRBJ2-2, with D maybe TRBD1 (6 bases). Trimming removed 4 bases from V and 4 bases from J, with 16 bases in between. This CDR3 contains 15 residues. Germline values: CDR1 SQVTM, CDR2 ANQGSEA. This CDR3 reads CSVVDRSWGTGELFF. The CDR3 DNA is TGCAGCGTTGTTGACAGGTCCTGGGGCACCGGGGAGCTGTTTTTT.

The chain recombines TRBV5-4 with TRBJ2-3; the D is unclear. Germline loops: CDR1 SGHNT, CDR2 YYREEE (reference sequence). This CDR3 comprises 12 residues. Between the trimmed V and J ends, which lost 4 bases and 2 bases, there was a span of 5 bases. The CDR3 sequence is CASSQITDTQYF. The CDR3 DNA is TGTGCCAGCAGCCAGATCACAGATACGCAGTATTTT.

The V call is TRBV13, the J call TRBJ2-4; TRBD2 is a possible D gene (6 bases). Trimming shortened V by 5 bases and J by 0 bases, and 14 bases separated the two germline ends. The germline gives CDR1 PRHDT, CDR2 FYEKMQ (reference sequence). The CDR3 is made up of 16 amino acids. The CDR3 is CASSAGTPLAKNIQYF. CDR3 sequence (DNA): TGTGCCAGCAGCGCCGGGACTCCCTTAGCCAAAAACATTCAGTACTTC.

The V and J genes are TRBV7-9 and TRBJ2-3, with D uncertain. Trimming cost V 5 bases and J 4 bases, with 10 bases left between them. Germline V gives CDR1 SEHNR, CDR2 FQNEAQ (reference sequence). This CDR3 is 13 amino acids long. The CDR3 nucleotides are TGTGCCAGCAGCCTTAAGAGCGCAGATACGCAGTATTTT. It codes for CASSLKSADTQYF.

The chain has TRBV29-1 and TRBJ2-1, with D unresolved. CDR3 length: 14 residues. Germline CDR1 and CDR2: SQVTM and ANQGSEA. With 7 bases removed from V and 4 bases from J, the gap between germline ends came to 17 bases. CDR3 amino acids: CSALSAQWYNEQFF. For the CDR3, the DNA is TGCAGCGCCCTTTCGGCCCAGTGGTACAATGAGCAGTTCTTC.

J is TRBJ2-5 and V is TRBV29-1, with 8 positions matching TRBD2. Germline V gene lookup returns CDR1 SQVTM and CDR2 ANQGSEA. V lost 7 bases and J lost 5; bases outside the gene matches: 12. CDR3 size: 14 residues. Here the CDR3 DNA reads TGCAGCGCCGCGGCCGGGACTAGTCTGGAGACCCAGTACTTC. This gives the protein CSAAAGTSLETQYF.

V and J are TRBV7-2 and TRBJ1-2; 9 bases fit TRBD1. The CDR3 contains 15 residues. The germline V gene encodes CDR1 SGHTA and CDR2 FQGNSA. The ends lost 4 bases at V and 4 bases at J; junction bases unmatched: 7. CDR3: CASSYRTGESYGYTF. The DNA for the CDR3 is TGTGCCAGCAGCTATCGGACAGGGGAGAGCTATGGCTACACCTTC.